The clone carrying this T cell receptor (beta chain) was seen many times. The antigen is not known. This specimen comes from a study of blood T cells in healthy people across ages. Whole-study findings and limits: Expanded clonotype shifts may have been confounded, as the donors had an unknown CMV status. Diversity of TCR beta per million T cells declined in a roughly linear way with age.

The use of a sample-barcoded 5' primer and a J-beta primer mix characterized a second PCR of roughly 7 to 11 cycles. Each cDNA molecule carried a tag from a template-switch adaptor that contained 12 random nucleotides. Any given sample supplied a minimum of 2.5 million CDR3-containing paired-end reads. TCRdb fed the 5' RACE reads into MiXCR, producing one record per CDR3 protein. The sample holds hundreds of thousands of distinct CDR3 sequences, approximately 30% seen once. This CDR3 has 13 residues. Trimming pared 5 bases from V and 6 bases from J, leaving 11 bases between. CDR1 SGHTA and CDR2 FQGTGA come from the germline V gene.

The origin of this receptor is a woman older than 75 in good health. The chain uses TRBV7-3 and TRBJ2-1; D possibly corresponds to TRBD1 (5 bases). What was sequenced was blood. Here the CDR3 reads CASSPQAVNEQFF. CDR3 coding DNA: TGTGCCAGCAGCCCACAGGCTGTCAATGAGCAGTTCTTC.